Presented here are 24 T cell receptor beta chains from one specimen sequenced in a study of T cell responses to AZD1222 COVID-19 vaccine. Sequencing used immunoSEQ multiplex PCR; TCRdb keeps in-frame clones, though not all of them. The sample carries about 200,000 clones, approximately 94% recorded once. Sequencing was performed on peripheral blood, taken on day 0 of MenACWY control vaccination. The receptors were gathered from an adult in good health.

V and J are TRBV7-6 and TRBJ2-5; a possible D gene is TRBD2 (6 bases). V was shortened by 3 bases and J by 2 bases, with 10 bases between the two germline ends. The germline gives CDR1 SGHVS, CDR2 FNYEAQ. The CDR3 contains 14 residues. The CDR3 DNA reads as TGTGCCAGCAGCTTGAATGGGGGGCAAGAGACCCAGTACTTC. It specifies CASSLNGGQETQYF.

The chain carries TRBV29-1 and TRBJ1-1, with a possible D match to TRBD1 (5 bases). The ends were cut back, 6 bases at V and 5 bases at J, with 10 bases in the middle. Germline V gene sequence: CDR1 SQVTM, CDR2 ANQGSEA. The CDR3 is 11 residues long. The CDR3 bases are TGCAGCGTCGGGGGTTCTACTGAAGCTTTCTTT. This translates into CSVGGSTEAFF.

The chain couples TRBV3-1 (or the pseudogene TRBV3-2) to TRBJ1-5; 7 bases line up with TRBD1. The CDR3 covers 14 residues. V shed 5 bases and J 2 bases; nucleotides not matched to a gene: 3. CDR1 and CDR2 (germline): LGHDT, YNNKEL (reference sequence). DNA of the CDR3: TGTGCCAGCAGCGGTACAGGGGGCAATCAGCCCCAGCATTTT. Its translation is CASSGTGGNQPQHF.

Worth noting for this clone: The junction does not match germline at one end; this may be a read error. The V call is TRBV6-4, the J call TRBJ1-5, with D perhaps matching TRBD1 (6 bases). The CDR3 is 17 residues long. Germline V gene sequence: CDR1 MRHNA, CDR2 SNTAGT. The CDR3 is CASTDSIGGRPNQPQHF. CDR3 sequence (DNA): TGTGCCAGCACTGACTCCATAGGGGGGAGACCCAATCAGCCCCAGCATTTT.

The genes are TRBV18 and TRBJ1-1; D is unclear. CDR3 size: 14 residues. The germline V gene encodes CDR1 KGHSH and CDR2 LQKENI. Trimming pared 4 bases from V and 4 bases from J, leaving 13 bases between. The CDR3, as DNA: TGTGCCAGCTCACAGTCGCGCCCTCCCACTGAAGCTTTCTTT. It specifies CASSQSRPPTEAFF.

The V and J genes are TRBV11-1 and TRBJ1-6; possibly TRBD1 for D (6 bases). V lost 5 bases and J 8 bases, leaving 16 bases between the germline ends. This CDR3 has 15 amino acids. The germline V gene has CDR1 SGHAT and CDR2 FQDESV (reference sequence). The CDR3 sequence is CASSRFGQGYSPLHF. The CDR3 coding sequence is TGTGCCAGCAGCCGCTTCGGGCAGGGGTATTCACCCCTCCACTTT.

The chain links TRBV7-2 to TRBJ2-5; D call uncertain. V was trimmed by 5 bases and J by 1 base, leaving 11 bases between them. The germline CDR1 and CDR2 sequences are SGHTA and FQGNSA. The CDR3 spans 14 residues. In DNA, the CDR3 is TGTGCCAGCAGCCAGTATTGGGGCCAAGAGACCCAGTACTTC. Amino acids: CASSQYWGQETQYF. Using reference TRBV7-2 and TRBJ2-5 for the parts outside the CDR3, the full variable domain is GAGVSQSPSNKVTEKGKDVELRCDPISGHTALYWYRQSLGQGLEFLIYFQGNSAPDKSGLPSDRFSAERTGGSVSTLTIQRTQQEDSAVYLCASSQYWGQETQYFGPGTRLLVL.

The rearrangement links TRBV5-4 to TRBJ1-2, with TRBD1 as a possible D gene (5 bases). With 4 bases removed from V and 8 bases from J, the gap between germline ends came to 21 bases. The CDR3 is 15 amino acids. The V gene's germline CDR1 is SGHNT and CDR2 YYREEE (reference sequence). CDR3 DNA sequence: TGTGCCAGCAGCCGAGAAGGGACGGGACCGTCCGGCTACACCTTC. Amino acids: CASSREGTGPSGYTF.

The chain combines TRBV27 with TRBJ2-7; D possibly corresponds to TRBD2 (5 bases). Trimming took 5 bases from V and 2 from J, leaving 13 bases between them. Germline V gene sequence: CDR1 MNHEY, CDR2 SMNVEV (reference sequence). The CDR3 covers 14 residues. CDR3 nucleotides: TGTGCCAGCAGTGGATGGACGGGGACCTACGAGCAGTACTTC. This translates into CASSGWTGTYEQYF.

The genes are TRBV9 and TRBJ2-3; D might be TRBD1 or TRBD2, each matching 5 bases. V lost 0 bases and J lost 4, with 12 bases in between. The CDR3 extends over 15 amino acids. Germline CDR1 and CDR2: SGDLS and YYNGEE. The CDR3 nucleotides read TGTGCCAGCAGCGTAGAAGGCCAGGGACCAGATACGCAGTATTTT. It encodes CASSVEGQGPDTQYF.

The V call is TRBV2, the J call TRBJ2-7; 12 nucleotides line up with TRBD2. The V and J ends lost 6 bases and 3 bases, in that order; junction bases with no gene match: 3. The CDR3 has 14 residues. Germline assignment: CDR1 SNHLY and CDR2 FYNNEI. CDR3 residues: CASSQTSGGYEQYF. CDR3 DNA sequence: TGTGCCAGCAGCCAGACTAGCGGGGGCTACGAGCAGTACTTC.

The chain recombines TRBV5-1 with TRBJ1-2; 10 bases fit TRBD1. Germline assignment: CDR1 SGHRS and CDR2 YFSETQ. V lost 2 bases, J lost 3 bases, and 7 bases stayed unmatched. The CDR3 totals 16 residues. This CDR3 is CASSFGTGAKHYGYTF. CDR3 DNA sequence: TGCGCCAGCAGCTTCGGGACAGGGGCGAAACACTATGGCTACACCTTC.

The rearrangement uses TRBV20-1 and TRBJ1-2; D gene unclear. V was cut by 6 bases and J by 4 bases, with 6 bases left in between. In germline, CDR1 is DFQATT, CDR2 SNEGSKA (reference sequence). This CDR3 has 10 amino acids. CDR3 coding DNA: TGCAGTGCCAAATCCTATGGCTACACCTTC. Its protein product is CSAKSYGYTF.

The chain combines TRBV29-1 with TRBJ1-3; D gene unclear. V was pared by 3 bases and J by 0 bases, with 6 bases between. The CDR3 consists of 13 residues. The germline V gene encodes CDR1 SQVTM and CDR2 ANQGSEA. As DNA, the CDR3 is TGCAGCGTTGAGACCTCCTCTGGAAACACCATATATTTT. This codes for CSVETSSGNTIYF.

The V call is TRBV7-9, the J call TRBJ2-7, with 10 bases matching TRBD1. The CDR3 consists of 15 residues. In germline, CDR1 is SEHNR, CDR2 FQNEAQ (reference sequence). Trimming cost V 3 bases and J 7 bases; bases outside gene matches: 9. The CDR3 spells CASSFAGTGALEQYF. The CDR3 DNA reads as TGTGCCAGCAGCTTCGCCGGGACAGGGGCGTTGGAGCAGTACTTC. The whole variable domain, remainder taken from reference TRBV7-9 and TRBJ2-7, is DTGVSQNPRHKITKRGQNVTFRCDPISEHNRLYWYRQTLGQGPEFLTYFQNEAQLEKSRLLSDRFSAERPKGSFSTLEIQRTEQGDSAMYLCASSFAGTGALEQYFGPGTRLTVT.

In DNA form, the CDR3 reads TGCGCCAGCAGCTTAGCCGGGACATACAATGAAAAACTGTTTTTT. As protein: CASSLAGTYNEKLFF. This sequence joins TRBV5-1 and TRBJ1-4, with D possibly TRBD1 on 6 matching bases. This CDR3 is 15 amino acids long. Germline CDR1 reads SGHRS; CDR2 reads YFSETQ. V lost 2 bases, J lost 5 bases, and 13 bases lay in between.

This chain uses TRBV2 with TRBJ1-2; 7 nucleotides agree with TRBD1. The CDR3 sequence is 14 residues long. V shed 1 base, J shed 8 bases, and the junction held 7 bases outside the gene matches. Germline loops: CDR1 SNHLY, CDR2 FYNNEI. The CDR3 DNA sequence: TGTGCCAGCAGTGAAGGGGGGACAGTTTCGGGCTACACCTTC. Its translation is CASSEGGTVSGYTF.

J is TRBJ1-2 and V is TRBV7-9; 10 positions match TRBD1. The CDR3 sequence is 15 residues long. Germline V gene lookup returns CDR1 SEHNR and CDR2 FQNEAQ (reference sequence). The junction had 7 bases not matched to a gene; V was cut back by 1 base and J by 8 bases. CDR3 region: CASSLVGTGVRGYTF. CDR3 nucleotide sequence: TGTGCCAGCAGCTTAGTCGGGACAGGGGTCCGCGGCTACACCTTC.

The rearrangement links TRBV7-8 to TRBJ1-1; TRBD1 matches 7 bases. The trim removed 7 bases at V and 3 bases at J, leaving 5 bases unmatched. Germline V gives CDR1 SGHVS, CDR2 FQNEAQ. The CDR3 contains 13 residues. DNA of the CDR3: TGTGCCAGCAAGAAGGGGGCGGACACTGAAGCTTTCTTT. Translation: CASKKGADTEAFF.

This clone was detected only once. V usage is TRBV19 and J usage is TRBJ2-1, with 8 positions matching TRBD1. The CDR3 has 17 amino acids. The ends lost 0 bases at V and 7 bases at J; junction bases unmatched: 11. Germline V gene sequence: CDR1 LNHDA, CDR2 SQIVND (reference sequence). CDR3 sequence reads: CASSIDRTGRIRNEQFF. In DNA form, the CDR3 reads TGTGCCAGTAGTATAGACCGGACAGGGAGAATTCGTAATGAGCAGTTCTTC. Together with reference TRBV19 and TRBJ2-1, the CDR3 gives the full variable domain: DGGITQSPKYLFRKEGQNVTLSCEQNLNHDAMYWYRQDPGQGLRLIYYSQIVNDFQKGDIAEGYSVSREKKESFPLTVTSAQKNPTAFYLCASSIDRTGRIRNEQFFGPGTRLTVL.

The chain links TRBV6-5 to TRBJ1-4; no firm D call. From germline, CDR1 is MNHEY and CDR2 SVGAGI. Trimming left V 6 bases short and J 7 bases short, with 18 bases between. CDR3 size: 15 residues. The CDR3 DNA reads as TGTGCCAGCAGCCAAAAGGGAGGGTTTCGTGAAAAACTGTTTTTT. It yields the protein CASSQKGGFREKLFF.

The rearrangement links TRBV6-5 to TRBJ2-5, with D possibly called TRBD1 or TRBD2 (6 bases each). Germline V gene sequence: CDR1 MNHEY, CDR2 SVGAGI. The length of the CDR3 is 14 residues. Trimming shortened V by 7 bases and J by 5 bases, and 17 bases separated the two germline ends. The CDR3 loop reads CASNPPGAGETQYF. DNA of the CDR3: TGTGCCAGCAACCCCCCGGGGGCGGGGGAGACCCAGTACTTC.

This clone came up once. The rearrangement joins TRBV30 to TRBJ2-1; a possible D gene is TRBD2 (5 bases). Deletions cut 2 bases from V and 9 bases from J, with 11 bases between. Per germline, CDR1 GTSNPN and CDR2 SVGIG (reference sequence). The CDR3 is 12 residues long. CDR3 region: CAWSLAVGEQFF. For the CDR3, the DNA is TGTGCCTGGAGTCTAGCAGTCGGTGAGCAGTTCTTC.

This CDR3 is CASSLDASGGYTF. As DNA, the CDR3 is TGTGCCAGCAGCTTAGACGCGTCCGGTGGCTACACCTTC. V usage is TRBV7-8 and J usage is TRBJ1-2; D gene uncertain. The length of the CDR3 is 13 residues. Germline V lookup: CDR1 SGHVS, CDR2 FQNEAQ. V lost 1 base, J lost 7 bases, and 10 bases lay in between.